Listed below are T cell receptor beta chains from one sample, sequenced in a study of tumor-infiltrating lymphocytes in primary liver carcinoma. One entry per CDR3 protein results from TCRdb running MiXCR on the multiplex PCR reads. The profile shows 90,000 to 150,000 distinct CDR3 sequences, 55% to 70% of them singletons. The sequencing sample was made of tumor-adjacent normal liver tissue. The receptors here all came from a woman in her fifties or sixties with primary liver carcinoma and hepatitis B virus infection. CDR3s include the opening cysteine and the closing phenylalanine or tryptophan. Each record gives: D gene, J gene, clone size, V gene, CDR3 DNA, CDR3 protein. A D gene is named only where the DNA matches it firmly. Some rows have no size entry. The others give once, few or many, or a class for an expanded clone.

TRBD1	TRBJ1-1	.	TRBV25-1	TGTGTCAGCACAGGGACAGTTACGAATACTGAAGCTTTCTTT	CVSTGTVTNTEAFF
.	TRBJ2-3	few	TRBV7-9	TGTGCCAACTCTGAAGCTCGGGGGACAGATACGCAGTATTTT	CANSEARGTDTQYF
.	TRBJ1-2	once	TRBV29-1	TGCAGCATTGAAGAGACATCTAACTATGGCTACACATTC	CSIEETSNYGYTF
.	TRBJ2-1	many	TRBV7-9	TGTGCCAGCAGCCAGCTAGCTCCCTTTGAGTTCTTC	CASSQLAPFEFF
.	TRBJ2-2	many	TRBV5-8	TGTGCCAGCAGCTTGAGGGGACACAACACCGGGGAGCTGTTTTTT	CASSLRGHNTGELFF
.	TRBJ2-3	.	TRBV15	TGTGCCATCAGCAGAGATCCGGGCAGGAGCACAGATACGCAGTATTTT	CAISRDPGRSTDTQYF
.	TRBJ2-3	.	TRBV5-4	TGTGACAGCAGCACGGGCGCTAGGGGCCATTTCACAGATACGCAGTATTTT	CDSSTGARGHFTDTQYF
TRBD1	TRBJ1-2	.	TRBV20-1	TGCAGTGATAAGACAGGGAACTATGGCTACACCTTC	CSDKTGNYGYTF
.	TRBJ1-2	.	TRBV11-2	TGTGGCAGCAGCCCCGGGCTTAACTGTGGTTACACCTTC	CGSSPGLNCGYTF
TRBD1	TRBJ2-5	many	TRBV5-1	TGCGCCAGCAGCCAAATTGGACAGGGGGAGACCCAGTACTTC	CASSQIGQGETQYF
TRBD1	TRBJ1-2	.	TRBV6-1	TGTACCAGCAGTGGCGGGACAGCGATCTATGGCTACGCCTTC	CTSSGGTAIYGYAF
TRBD2	TRBJ2-1	.	TRBV4-1	TGCGCCAACAGCTTCTGGACTAGATTCTACAATGAGCAGTTCTTC	CANSFWTRFYNEQFF
.	TRBJ2-2	.	TRBV2	TGTGCCAGCAGGGCAGCCCCACAGGGTACGGGGGAGCTGCTTTTT	CASRAAPQGTGELLF
TRBD2	TRBJ2-1	.	TRBV7-9	TGTGCAAGCAGATTAAGCGGGAGTGCGAATGAGCAGTTCTTC	CASRLSGSANEQFF
.	TRBJ2-3	.	TRBV7-3	TGTGCCAGCAGCTTAGCGAGAGTAGTCACAGATACGCAGTATTTT	CASSLARVVTDTQYF
TRBD2	TRBJ2-1	many	TRBV5-1	TGCGCCAGCAGCTTCCCCATAGCGGGATCATACAATGAGCAGTTCTTC	CASSFPIAGSYNEQFF
.	TRBJ1-1	.	TRBV5-1	TGCACCAGCAGCTTGGATTATTCGGCGGCCGCGGGGAACACTGAAGCTTTCTTT	CTSSLDYSAAAGNTEAFF
TRBD2	TRBJ2-5	.	TRBV6-2/TRBV6-3	TGTGCCAGCGGCTCCTACGGTATTAGCGGGAGTTCTACTCGGGAGACCCAGCACTTC	CASGSYGISGSSTRETQHF
.	TRBJ2-2	.	TRBV11-2	TGTGCCAGCAGCAACTTACGCAACACGAACACCGGGGAGCTGTTTTTT	CASSNLRNTNTGELFF
.	TRBJ1-1	.	TRBV10-3	TGTGCCATCAGTGAATCACAGGGTTTAGACACTGAAGATCTCTTT	CAISESQGLDTEDLF
.	TRBJ2-7	.	TRBV11-2	TGTGCCATCAGCTCCTTAGCGCGACCCATCTACGAGCAGTACTTC	CAISSLARPIYEQYF
.	TRBJ2-6	.	TRBV11-3	TGTGCCAGCAGCCCGAGGCAGGGAACTGGGGCCAACGTCCTGGTTTTC	CASSPRQGTGANVLVF
TRBD2	TRBJ2-1	once	TRBV6-1	TGTGCCAGCAGGGGGACTAGTGTTGAGCAGATCTTC	CASRGTSVEQIF
TRBD2	TRBJ2-1	.	TRBV12-3/TRBV12-4	TGTACCAGCAGCTGCGTCGGGACTAGCGGGACCTATGAGCAGTTCTTC	CTSSCVGTSGTYEQFF
.	TRBJ1-6	.	TRBV11-2	TGTGCCAGCAGCTTAGATCGGGCAAGGGAGTCACCCTTCCACTTT	CASSLDRARESPFHF
TRBD2	TRBJ2-2	.	TRBV11-2	TGTGCCAGCAGCCCAGCACCGTCTGGGACTACCGGGGAGCTGTTTTTC	CASSPAPSGTTGELFF
.	TRBJ1-6	.	TRBV11-2	TGTGCCAGCACCTTGGATCGGAGGAATTCATCCCTCCACTTT	CASTLDRRNSSLHF
.	TRBJ1-3	many	TRBV6-6	TGTGCCAGCAGGGCACAGGGCTCTGGAAACACCATATATTTT	CASRAQGSGNTIYF
TRBD2	TRBJ2-5	.	TRBV20-1	TGCAGTGCTAGAGAATCTGCTAGCGGGAGTATTATTGAGACCCAGTACTTC	CSARESASGSIIETQYF
.	TRBJ2-3	many	TRBV30	TGTGCCTGGGCCCCCGGCACAGATACGCAGTATTTT	CAWAPGTDTQYF
.	TRBJ1-2	.	TRBV5-4	TGTGCTAGCAGCGCCGGGGGATCTAACTATGACTACACCTTC	CASSAGGSNYDYTF
.	TRBJ2-7	.	TRBV11-2	TGTAGCAGCAGCTTAACTACCTCCGGGACTCCAGCGTTC	CSSSLTTSGTPAF